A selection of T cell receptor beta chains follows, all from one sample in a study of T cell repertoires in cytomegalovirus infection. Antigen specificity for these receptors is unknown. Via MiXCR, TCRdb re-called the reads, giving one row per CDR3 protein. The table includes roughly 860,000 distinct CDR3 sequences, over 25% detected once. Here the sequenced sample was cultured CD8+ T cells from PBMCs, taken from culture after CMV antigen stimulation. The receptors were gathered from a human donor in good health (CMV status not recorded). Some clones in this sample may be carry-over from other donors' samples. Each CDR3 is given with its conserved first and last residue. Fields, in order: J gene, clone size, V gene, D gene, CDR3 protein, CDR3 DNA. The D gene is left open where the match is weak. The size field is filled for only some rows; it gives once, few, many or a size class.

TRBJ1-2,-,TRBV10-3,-,CAISESRPEQDGYTF,TGTGCCATCAGTGAGTCGAGGCCAGAACAGGATGGCTACACCTTC
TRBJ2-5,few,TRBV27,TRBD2,CASSSGTTYPTGTQYF,TGTGCCAGCAGTTCCGGGACTACCTACCCTACGGGGACCCAGTACTTC
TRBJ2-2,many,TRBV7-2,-,CASSSFEEGTGELFF,TGTGCCAGCAGCTCCTTCGAAGAGGGCACCGGGGAGCTGTTTTTT
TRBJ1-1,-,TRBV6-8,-,CAGFEENTEAFF,TGTGCCGGCTTCGAGGAGAACACTGAAGCTTTCTTT
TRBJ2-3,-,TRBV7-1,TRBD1,CASSWKTGGPDTQYF,TGTGCCAGCAGCTGGAAAACAGGGGGCCCAGATACGCAGTATTTT
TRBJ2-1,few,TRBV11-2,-,CASTRDSASRNEQFF,TGTGCCAGCACCCGGGACTCAGCCTCCCGCAATGAGCAGTTCTTC
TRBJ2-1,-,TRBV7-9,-,CASRGGGSYNEQFF,TGTGCCAGCAGAGGGGGGGGCTCCTACAATGAGCAGTTCTTC
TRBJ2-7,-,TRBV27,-,CASSLSYGTLSYEQYF,TGTGCCAGCAGTTTATCGTATGGGACTCTTTCCTACGAGCAGTACTTC
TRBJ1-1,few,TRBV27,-,CASSHPGAGDTEAFF,TGTGCCAGCAGTCACCCTGGGGCAGGGGACACTGAAGCTTTCTTT
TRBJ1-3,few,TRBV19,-,CASSILGYRGNTIYF,TGTGCCAGTAGTATACTCGGGTACCGTGGAAACACCATATATTTT
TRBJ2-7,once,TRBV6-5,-,CASSYSIGAPHEQYF,TGTGCCAGCAGTTACTCCATAGGGGCCCCTCACGAGCAGTACTTC
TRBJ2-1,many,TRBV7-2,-,CASSSLDRSSYNEQFF,TGTGCCAGCAGCTCCCTCGACAGGAGCTCCTACAATGAGCAGTTCTTC
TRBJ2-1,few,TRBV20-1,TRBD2,CSARATSGGSMSSYNEQFF,TGCAGTGCTAGGGCGACTAGCGGGGGGTCCATGAGCTCCTACAATGAGCAGTTCTTC
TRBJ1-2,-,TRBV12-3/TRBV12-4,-,CASSLMGLDGNTF,TGTGCCAGCAGTTTAATGGGGCTCGATGGCAACACCTTC
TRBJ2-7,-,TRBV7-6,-,CASSTLVGHPAPYEQYF,TGTGCCAGCAGCACCCTGGTTGGGCATCCTGCCCCTTACGAGCAGTACTTC
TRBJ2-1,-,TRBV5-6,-,CASILGQFSYNEQFF,TGTGCCAGCATCCTAGGACAGTTCTCCTACAATGAGCAGTTCTTC
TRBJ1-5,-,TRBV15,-,CATSRDKGSYSNQPQHF,TGTGCCACCAGCAGAGATAAAGGCTCCTATAGCAATCAGCCCCAGCATTTT
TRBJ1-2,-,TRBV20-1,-,CSARQTGYGYTF,TGCAGTGCTAGACAGACAGGTTATGGCTACACCTTC
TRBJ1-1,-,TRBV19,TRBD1,CASILPGGPRSEAFF,TGTGCCAGTATCCTACCAGGGGGCCCCCGCTCTGAAGCTTTCTTT
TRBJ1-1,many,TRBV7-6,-,CASSLGTSEENTEAFF,TGTGCCAGCAGCTTAGGTACTTCCGAAGAGAACACTGAAGCTTTCTTT
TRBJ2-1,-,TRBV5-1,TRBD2,CASIAGGASSYNEQFF,TGCGCCTCTATAGCGGGGGGAGCCAGCTCCTACAATGAGCAGTTCTTC
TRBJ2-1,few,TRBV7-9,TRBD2,CASISSGGNEQFF,TGTGCCAGCATCTCTAGCGGGGGGAATGAGCAGTTCTTC
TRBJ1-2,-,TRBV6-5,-,CASSYSIRGGYTF,TGTGCCAGCAGTTACTCGATAAGGGGTGGCTACACCTTC
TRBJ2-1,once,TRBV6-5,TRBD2,CASISTGTSGYNEQFF,TGTGCCAGCATTTCCACCGGGACTAGCGGTTACAATGAGCAGTTCTTC
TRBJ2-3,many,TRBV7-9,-,CASSLGSYTDTQYF,TGTGCCAGCAGCCTCGGCTCGTACACAGATACGCAGTATTTT
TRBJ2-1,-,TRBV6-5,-,CASSYASSPAENLYNEQFF,TGTGCCAGCAGTTATGCCTCCAGCCCTGCAGAGAATTTATACAATGAGCAGTTCTTC
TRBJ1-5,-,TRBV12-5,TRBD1,CASGQGVTQPQHF,TGTGCTAGTGGTCAGGGGGTTACGCAGCCCCAGCATTTT
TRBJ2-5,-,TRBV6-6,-,CANTLGGLTETQYF,TGTGCCAACACCCTAGGGGGGTTAACAGAGACCCAGTACTTC
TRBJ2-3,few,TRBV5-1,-,CASSLVRQTDTQYF,TGCGCCAGCAGCTTGGTAAGACAGACAGATACGCAGTATTTT
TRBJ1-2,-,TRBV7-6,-,CASSPLNYGYTF,TGTGCTAGCAGCCCGCTGAACTATGGCTACACCTTC
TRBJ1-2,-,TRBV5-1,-,CASSGRTAHYGYTF,TGCGCCAGCAGCGGACGGACAGCGCACTATGGCTACACCTTC
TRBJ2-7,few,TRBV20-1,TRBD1,CSASTGQTFYEQYF,TGCAGTGCAAGTACGGGACAGACCTTCTACGAGCAGTACTTC
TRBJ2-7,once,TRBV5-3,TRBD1,CASSGTGASNEQYF,TGTGCCAGCAGCGGGACAGGGGCTAGTAACGAGCAGTACTTC
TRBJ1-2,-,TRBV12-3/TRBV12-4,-,CASSNGAFYGYTF,TGTGCCAGCAGCAATGGCGCGTTCTATGGCTACACCTTC
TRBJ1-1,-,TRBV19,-,CASSVVDTEAFF,TGTGCCAGTAGTGTCGTGGACACTGAAGCTTTCTTT
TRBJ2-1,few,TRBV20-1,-,CSALSVRRGEQFF,TGCAGTGCCTTAAGCGTCCGTCGGGGTGAGCAGTTCTTC
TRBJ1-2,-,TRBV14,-,CASSRGRKFNYGYTF,TGTGCCAGCAGCCGAGGACGGAAGTTTAACTATGGCTACACCTTC
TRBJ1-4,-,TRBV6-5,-,CASSYSGPVNEKLFF,TGTGCCAGCAGTTACTCGGGCCCAGTAAATGAAAAACTGTTTTTT
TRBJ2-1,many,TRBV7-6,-,CASSFGGGPHNEQFF,TGTGCCAGCAGCTTTGGAGGGGGACCTCACAATGAGCAGTTCTTC
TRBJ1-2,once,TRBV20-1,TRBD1,CSARTGRDYGYTF,TGCAGTGCTAGGACAGGGAGAGACTATGGCTACACCTTC
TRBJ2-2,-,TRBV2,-,CASTAATDNTGELFF,TGTGCCAGCACTGCAGCGACAGACAACACCGGGGAGCTGTTTTTT
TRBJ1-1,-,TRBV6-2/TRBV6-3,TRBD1,CASRLTGGEYTEAFF,TGTGCCAGCAGGTTAACAGGGGGCGAATACACTGAAGCTTTCTTT
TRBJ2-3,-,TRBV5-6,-,CASSLGGSDTDTQYF,TGTGCCAGCAGCTTAGGCGGCAGCGACACAGATACGCAGTATTTT
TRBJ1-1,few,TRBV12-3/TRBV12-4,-,CATYRDLNTEAFF,TGTGCCACCTACAGGGATCTGAACACTGAAGCTTTCTTT
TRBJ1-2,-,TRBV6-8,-,CASSYTRGGDGYTF,TGTGCCAGCAGTTATACCCGAGGAGGGGATGGCTACACCTTC